The source of this T cell receptor beta chain is a study of blood T cells in healthy people across ages. The length of the CDR3 is 15 residues. The germline gives CDR1 KGHDR, CDR2 SFDVKD. With 7 bases removed from V and 2 bases from J, the gap between germline ends came to 14 bases. Notes on the study in general: Relative to aged donors, long-lived donors carried more naive CD4+ cells and displayed higher diversity.

This clonotype occurred a few times. Its specificity is not known. A sample-barcoded 5' primer and a J-beta primer mix were used in a second PCR of roughly 6 to 12 cycles. TCRdb re-called the 5' RACE reads with MiXCR, one entry per CDR3 protein. The data show under 700,000 distinct CDR3 sequences, with 24% seen just once and 8.7% held by the top ten. Every donor gave 9 to 10 milliliters of peripheral blood. Total RNA, at least 5.5 micrograms per sample, was extracted from PBMCs. The data were also submitted as part of a second study, on T cells of mothers and their children.

The chain is built from TRBV24-1 and TRBJ2-1; D may be TRBD1 or TRBD2 (5 bases each). The origin of this receptor is a boy between 10 and 17 years old in good health. Sequencing used blood. The CDR3 sequence: CATSLSPGPYNEQFF. The CDR3 nucleotides read TGTGCCACCAGCCTTTCGCCGGGACCCTACAATGAGCAGTTCTTC.